This TCR beta chain was profiled in a study of CD8 T cells in ankylosing spondylitis. Regarding the study as a whole: Both synovial fluid and blood in reactive arthritis had previously been reported to carry some motif variants. In ankylosing spondylitis patients, matched synovial fluid reportedly showed significant enrichment of disease-linked clones.

This clonotype occurred many times. Its matching antigen is unknown. MiXCR, applied by TCRdb to the 5' RACE reads, yields one record per CDR3 protein. Among about 130,000 distinct CDR3 sequences, roughly 13% were seen once, and the ten largest hold about 2.7%. V was shortened by 2 bases and J by 4 bases, with 10 bases between the two germline ends. The CDR3 extends over 14 amino acids. This clonotype was sampled from a female donor with ankylosing spondylitis or in good health (not recorded which). What was sequenced was blood, either unsorted or a sorted T cell fraction (not recorded which). V and J are TRBV12-3 or TRBV12-4 and TRBJ2-3; D is perhaps TRBD1 (6 bases). The CDR3 is CASSLRTAADTQYF. The CDR3 DNA follows: TGTGCCAGCAGTTTAAGGACAGCCGCAGATACGCAGTATTTT.